This TCR beta chain emerged from a study of blood T cell repertoires in COVID-19. Study-wide background: T cells, B-cell-depleted T cells, or PBMCs provided the cDNA or gDNA that served as material.

The CDR3 is 14 amino acids. V lost 2 bases and J lost 5, with 10 bases in between. Germline CDR1 reads MNHEY; CDR2 reads SVGAGI. In the study's own analysis: Scientists estimated how many nucleated cells there were by amplifying reference gene primers. Sequencing used immunoSEQ multiplex PCR; TCRdb keeps in-frame clones, though not all of them. That table supplies the V and J calls and clone size; D and trimming were determined from the DNA. Among roughly 340,000 clones, more than 80% were seen once, and the ten largest hold around 1%. In terms of age and location, participants ranged from about 18 to 95 years and lived in about two dozen US areas. The study assigned cohorts using participant-reported clinical history.

This receptor was obtained from a young man who had recovered from COVID-19. The sample consisted of PBMCs or T cells enriched from blood (not recorded which). The gene calls are TRBV6-5 and TRBJ1-5; D gene ambiguous. Here the CDR3 reads CASSYNGDHQPQHF. CDR3 DNA: TGTGCCAGCAGTTACAACGGAGACCATCAGCCCCAGCATTTT.